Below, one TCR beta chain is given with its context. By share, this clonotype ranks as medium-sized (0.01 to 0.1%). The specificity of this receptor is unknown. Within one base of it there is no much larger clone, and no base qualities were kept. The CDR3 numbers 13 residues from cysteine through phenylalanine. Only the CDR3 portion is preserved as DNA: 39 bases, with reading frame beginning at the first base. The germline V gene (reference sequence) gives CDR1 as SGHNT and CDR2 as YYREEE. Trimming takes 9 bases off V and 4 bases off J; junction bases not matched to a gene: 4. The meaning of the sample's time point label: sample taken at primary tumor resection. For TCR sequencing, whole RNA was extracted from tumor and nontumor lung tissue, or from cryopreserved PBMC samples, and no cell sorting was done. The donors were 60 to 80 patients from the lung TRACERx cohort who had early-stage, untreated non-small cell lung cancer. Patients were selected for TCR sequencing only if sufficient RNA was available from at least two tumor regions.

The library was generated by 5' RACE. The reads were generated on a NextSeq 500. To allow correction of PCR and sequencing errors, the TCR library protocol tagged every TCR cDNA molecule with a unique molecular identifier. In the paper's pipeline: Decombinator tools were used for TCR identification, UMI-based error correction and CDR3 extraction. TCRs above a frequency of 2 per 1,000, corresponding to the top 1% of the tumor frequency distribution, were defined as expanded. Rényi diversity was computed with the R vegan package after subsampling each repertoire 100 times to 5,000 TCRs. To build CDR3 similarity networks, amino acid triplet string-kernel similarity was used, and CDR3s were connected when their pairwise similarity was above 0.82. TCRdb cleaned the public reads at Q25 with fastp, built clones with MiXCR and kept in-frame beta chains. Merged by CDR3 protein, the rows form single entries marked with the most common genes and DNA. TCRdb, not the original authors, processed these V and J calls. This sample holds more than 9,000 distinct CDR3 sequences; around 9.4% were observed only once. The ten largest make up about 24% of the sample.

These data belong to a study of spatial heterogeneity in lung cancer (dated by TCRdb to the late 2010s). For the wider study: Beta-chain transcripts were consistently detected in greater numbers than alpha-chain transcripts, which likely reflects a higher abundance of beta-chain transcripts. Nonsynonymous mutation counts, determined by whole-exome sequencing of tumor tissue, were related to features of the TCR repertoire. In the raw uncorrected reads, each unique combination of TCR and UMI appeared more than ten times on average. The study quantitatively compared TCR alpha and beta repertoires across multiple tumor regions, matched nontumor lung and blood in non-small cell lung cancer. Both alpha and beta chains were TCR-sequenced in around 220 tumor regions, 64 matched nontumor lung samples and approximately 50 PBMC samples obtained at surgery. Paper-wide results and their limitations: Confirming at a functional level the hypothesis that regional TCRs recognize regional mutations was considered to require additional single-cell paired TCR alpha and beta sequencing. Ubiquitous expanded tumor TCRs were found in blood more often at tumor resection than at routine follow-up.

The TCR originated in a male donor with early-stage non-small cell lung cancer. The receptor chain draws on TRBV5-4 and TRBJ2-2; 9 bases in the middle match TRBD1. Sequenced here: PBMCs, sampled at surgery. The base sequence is TGTGCCAACGGGGACAGGGTCACCGGGGAGCTGTTTTTT. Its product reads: CANGDRVTGELFF.